One and the same sample provided the 21 T cell receptor beta chains below, sequenced in a study of cytomegalovirus exposure and HLA in healthy donors. The study ran its PCR with 60 Vbeta and 13 Jbeta primers. Some clones are missing from TCRdb's copy, which holds only in-frame ones; the method was immunoSEQ multiplex PCR. Among around 200,000 clones, roughly 84% were seen once, and the ten largest hold 1% to 1.5%. The sample consisted of PBMCs. Receptor source: a girl aged 2-10 years in good health and CMV-seropositive.

The V and J genes are TRBV25-1 and TRBJ2-1, with D perhaps matching TRBD2 (5 bases). Trimming cost V 6 bases and J 9 bases, with 21 bases left between them. Germline V gene data show CDR1 as MGHDK and CDR2 as SYGVNS. The CDR3 has 15 residues. The CDR3 DNA follows: TGTGCCAGCAGCCCGGCAGGAGGCCGGGTCGGTGAGCAGTTCTTC. Its protein product is CASSPAGGRVGEQFF.

J is TRBJ2-3 and V is TRBV30; D is unresolved. This CDR3 region has 13 residues. Germline V gene lookup returns CDR1 GTSNPN and CDR2 SVGIG (reference sequence). Trimming stripped 1 base from V and 0 bases from J, with 5 bases between. CDR3 bases: TGTGCCTGGAGTGGTACTAGCACAGATACGCAGTATTTT. Amino acid sequence: CAWSGTSTDTQYF. Full variable domain (remainder filled in from reference TRBV30 and TRBJ2-3): SQTIHQWPATLVQPVGSPLSLECTVEGTSNPNLYWYRQAAGRGLQLLFYSVGIGQISSEVPQNLSASRPQDRQFILSSKKLLLSDSGFYLCAWSGTSTDTQYFGPGTRLTVL.

The chain combines TRBV5-4 with TRBJ2-6, with no clear D. The CDR3 loop spans 16 amino acids. Trimming cost V 0 bases and J 5 bases, with 12 bases left between them. CDR1 SGHNT and CDR2 YYREEE come from the germline V gene (reference sequence). CDR3 nucleotide sequence: TGTGCCAGCAGCTTGGGACTGCAGCTGAGGGCCAACGTCCTGACTTTC. Its translation is CASSLGLQLRANVLTF.

V usage is TRBV5-1 and J usage is TRBJ2-7, with 7 bases that match TRBD1. Germline V gene data show CDR1 as SGHRS and CDR2 as YFSETQ. V gave up 4 bases and J gave up 4 bases; unmatched junction bases: 5. The CDR3 length is 13 residues. Written as DNA, the CDR3 is TGCGCCAGCAGCCCCCAGGGACAGTACGAGCAGTACTTC. It encodes CASSPQGQYEQYF.

In this sample, this clone turned up once. The chain uses TRBV30 and TRBJ1-1; 7 nucleotides match TRBD1. Trimming at V came to 5 bases and at J to 0 bases, leaving 3 bases not matched to a gene. Germline V lookup: CDR1 GTSNPN, CDR2 SVGIG (reference sequence). The CDR3 spans 13 residues. In nucleotides, the CDR3 is TGTGCCTGGCAGACAGGGATGAACACTGAAGCTTTCTTT. This translates into CAWQTGMNTEAFF. The entire variable domain, with the rest obtained from reference TRBV30 and TRBJ1-1, is as follows: SQTIHQWPATLVQPVGSPLSLECTVEGTSNPNLYWYRQAAGRGLQLLFYSVGIGQISSEVPQNLSASRPQDRQFILSSKKLLLSDSGFYLCAWQTGMNTEAFFGQGTRLTVV.

This clone was observed a handful of times. The CDR3: CASSYVGGANTEAFF. CDR3 sequence (DNA): TGTGCCAGCAGTTACGTCGGGGGAGCTAACACTGAAGCTTTCTTT. The rearrangement joins TRBV6-5 to TRBJ1-1, with a tentative D call TRBD1 (5 bases). With 2 bases removed from V and 2 bases from J, the gap between germline ends came to 12 bases. This CDR3 spans 15 amino acids. The germline CDR1 and CDR2 sequences are MNHEY and SVGAGI.

The sample holds one count of this clone. Mismatch with germline at one junction end may stem from a read error. V and J are TRBV7-7 and TRBJ2-5, with D possibly being TRBD2 (5 bases). The CDR3 runs to 14 residues. The V gene's germline CDR1 is SSHAT and CDR2 FNYEAQ (reference sequence). The CDR3 region is CASSLGLGVETQYF. The CDR3 DNA sequence: TGTGCTAGCAGCTTAGGACTCGGGGTGGAGACCCAGTACTTC.

CDR3 region: CASSLTSGTTDTQYF. Written as DNA, the CDR3 is TGTGCCAGCAGCTTAACTAGCGGCACCACAGATACGCAGTATTTT. The rearrangement uses TRBV7-9 and TRBJ2-3; 8 bases are shared with TRBD2. The CDR3 has 15 amino acids. V lost 2 bases to trimming and J lost 2 bases; unmatched junction nucleotides: 3. CDR1 and CDR2 from the germline V gene are SEHNR and FQNEAQ (reference sequence).

This clone was recorded once. This rearrangement joins TRBV7-3 to TRBJ2-1; 10 nucleotides match TRBD1. V lost 4 bases, J lost 8 bases, and 8 bases stayed unmatched. The length of the CDR3 is 15 residues. The germline gives CDR1 SGHTA, CDR2 FQGTGA. The CDR3 sequence is CASSSWDRGEYEQFF. CDR3 nucleotide sequence: TGTGCCAGCAGCTCATGGGACAGGGGAGAGTATGAGCAGTTCTTC. Full variable domain (outside the CDR3, taken from reference TRBV7-3 and TRBJ2-1): GAGVSQTPSNKVTEKGKYVELRCDPISGHTALYWYRQSLGQGPEFLIYFQGTGAADDSGLPNDRFFAVRPEGSVSTLKIQRTERGDSAVYLCASSSWDRGEYEQFFGPGTRLTVL.

V usage is TRBV5-1 and J usage is TRBJ2-1, with D perhaps TRBD2 (6 bases). The germline V and J ends were trimmed by 9 bases and 7 bases, with 17 bases remaining between them. The germline gives CDR1 SGHRS, CDR2 YFSETQ. The CDR3 consists of 13 residues. The CDR3 sequence: CATRDSGGNEQFF. As DNA, the CDR3 is TGCGCCACCCGGGACTCAGGTGGGAATGAGCAGTTCTTC. Drawing the rest from reference TRBV5-1 and TRBJ2-1, the complete variable domain is KAGVTQTPRYLIKTRGQQVTLSCSPISGHRSVSWYQQTPGQGLQFLFEYFSETQRNKGNFPGRFSGRQFSNSRSEMNVSTLELGDSALYLCATRDSGGNEQFFGPGTRLTVL.

This chain joins TRBV6-7 and TRBJ2-7, with a possible D match to TRBD2 (6 bases). TRBV6-7 is an ORF for which the function is uncertain. The CDR3 covers 17 residues. V gave up 0 bases and J gave up 0 bases, with 15 bases separating them. The CDR3 region is CASSYSYSGTSSYEQYF. Written as DNA, the CDR3 is TGTGCCAGCAGTTACTCTTATAGCGGCACAAGCTCCTACGAGCAGTACTTC.

The CDR3 loop reads CASSLSTQRLGHEQYF. The CDR3 nucleotides are TGTGCCAGCAGTTTATCCACCCAACGGCTGGGCCACGAGCAGTACTTC. The V and J genes are TRBV27 and TRBJ2-7; D gene ambiguous. This CDR3 has 16 amino acids. Germline V gives CDR1 MNHEY, CDR2 SMNVEV (reference sequence). Trimming cost V 0 bases and J 5 bases, with 17 bases left between them.

The rearrangement joins TRBV28 to TRBJ2-3, with 15 bases matching TRBD2. CDR3 length equals 17 residues. The trim removed 0 bases at V and 5 bases at J, leaving 3 bases unmatched. Germline-derived CDR1 and CDR2 are MDHEN and SYDVKM. DNA for the CDR3: TGTGCCAGCAGTTTATGGGGACTAGCGGGAGGCCGAGATACGCAGTATTTT. Encoded protein: CASSLWGLAGGRDTQYF.

This rearrangement joins TRBV4-2 to TRBJ1-5, with D possibly matching TRBD1 (6 bases). Germline V gene data show CDR1 as LGHNA and CDR2 as YNFKEQ. Trimming shortened V by 0 bases and J by 0 bases, and 15 bases separated the two germline ends. The CDR3 has 18 amino acids. CDR3 DNA: TGTGCCAGCAGCCAAGATCCAGGACAGCCATATAGCAATCAGCCCCAGCATTTT. It yields the protein CASSQDPGQPYSNQPQHF.

The chain has TRBV10-1 and TRBJ2-1; 14 nucleotides agree with TRBD2. The CDR3 extends over 19 amino acids. In germline, CDR1 is WNHNN, CDR2 SYGVQD (reference sequence). The ends lost 4 bases at V and 7 bases at J; junction bases unmatched: 15. The CDR3 region has the DNA TGCGCCAGCAGTGGGCCACCCGGGAGCGGACTAGCGGGAGGAAATGAGCAGTTCTTC. Protein sequence: CASSGPPGSGLAGGNEQFF.

This sequence joins TRBV5-1 and TRBJ2-5; 7 bases match TRBD1. The J call may be incorrect, as the DNA end agrees better with TRBJ2-7. Germline V CDR1 and CDR2: SGHRS, YFSETQ. The CDR3 sequence is 15 residues long. CDR3 in amino acids: CASSPGSTGTYEQYF. CDR3 nucleotide sequence: TGCGCCAGCAGCCCGGGATCGACAGGGACCTACGAGCAGTACTTC.

In this sample, this clone turned up a few times. The chain carries TRBV28 and TRBJ1-5; a possible D gene is TRBD1 (5 bases). The CDR3 is made up of 17 amino acids. The V end lost 6 bases, the J end lost 4 bases, and 22 bases lay between the germline ends. Germline V lookup: CDR1 MDHEN, CDR2 SYDVKM. DNA of the CDR3: TGTGCCAGCAGATCGTTCACAGGCAACCTTATTAATCAGCCCCAGCATTTT. This codes for CASRSFTGNLINQPQHF.

The chain links TRBV5-4 to TRBJ2-3, with D tentatively TRBD1 (5 bases). Germline lookup yields CDR1 SGHNT and CDR2 YYREEE (reference sequence). V was cut by 0 bases and J by 8 bases, with 25 bases left in between. The CDR3 spans 18 residues. The chain's CDR3 is CASSLGGSRSLTSGTQYF. In nucleotides, the CDR3 is TGTGCCAGCAGCTTGGGGGGCTCCCGGAGCCTTACATCCGGTACGCAGTATTTT.

The chain links TRBV7-2 to TRBJ2-7, with TRBD2 matching 10 bases. The V gene end was trimmed by 4 bases and the J gene end by 5 bases; junction bases not matched to a gene: 17. The CDR3 has 18 amino acids. Looked up from germline, CDR1 is SGHTA and CDR2 is FQGNSA. This CDR3 reads CASSSSPSGRNPDHEQYF. The CDR3 bases are TGTGCCAGCAGCTCCTCCCCTAGCGGGAGAAACCCAGACCACGAGCAGTACTTC.

The rearrangement links TRBV10-3 to TRBJ1-2; maybe TRBD1 (5 bases). The CDR3 runs 11 residues. From germline, CDR1 is ENHRY and CDR2 SYGVKD. V lost 10 bases, J lost 8 bases, and 14 bases lay in between. The CDR3 reads CASGRDSGYTF. In nucleotides, the CDR3 is TGTGCCAGTGGCCGGGACTCCGGCTACACCTTC.

Concerning this clone itself: A junction boundary mismatches the germline segment, possibly from a read error. The chain employs TRBV4-1 and TRBJ1-1, with unresolved D. In germline, CDR1 is MGHRA, CDR2 YSYEKL. The CDR3 extends over 15 amino acids. The DNA of the CDR3 is TGCGCCAGCAGTCAAGATCCACAGCCCTACACTGAAGCTTTCTTT. Translating it yields CASSQDPQPYTEAFF.